This T cell receptor (beta chain) is from a study of Graves' ophthalmopathy and Graves' hyperthyroidism. The CDR3 spans 15 residues. Trimming left V 6 bases short and J 6 bases short, with 20 bases between. Germline assignment: CDR1 LGHNA and CDR2 YNFKEQ. The authors amplified TCR beta CDR3 regions, and they did so from RNA transcripts for repertoire sequencing. HTBI primers were employed in first-round RT-PCR, then a second-round multiplex PCR followed. MiXCR was run by TCRdb on the multiplex PCR reads, yielding one entry per CDR3 protein. The sample includes hundreds of thousands of distinct CDR3 sequences, approximately 21% of them seen just once. This clonotype was detected ten times or more.

The receptor comes from a woman younger than 30 with stable Graves' hyperthyroidism. Some clones in this sample may be carry-over from other donors' samples. The chain is built from TRBV4-2 and TRBJ1-1, with D possibly being TRBD1 (5 bases). Material for sequencing was peripheral blood. CDR3 protein: CASRQDSIYLSEAFF. CDR3 nucleotides: TGTGCCAGCAGACAGGACTCCATTTATCTCTCTGAAGCTTTCTTT.